The source of this TCR beta chain is a study of T-cell reconstitution after alpha-beta-depleted transplantation in children. General study results and limits: Alpha-beta T cells present about two months after transplant were reported to originate from several hundred expanded graft clones. A year had passed since transplant, and T-cell counts and diversity by then came mostly from newly produced T cells.

Concerning this clonotype: Its target is unknown.

A TCRbeta library incorporating unique molecular identifiers was prepared. TCRdb reprocessed the PCR reads via MiXCR and lists one record per CDR3 protein. Here the sample spans roughly 310,000 distinct CDR3 sequences, roughly 25% being singletons. The clonotype originates from a male patient aged 10-17 years who had a stem cell transplant for acute lymphoblastic leukemia, so the T cells may come from the graft donor. The sequenced sample was PBMCs, mostly from graft donor cells, obtained 180 days after TCRalphabeta/CD19-depleted stem cell transplant.

CDR3 sequence reads: CSVGTPLGDGYTF. Here the CDR3 DNA reads TGCAGCGTTGGGACACCATTGGGGGATGGCTACACCTTC. The chain uses TRBV29-1 and TRBJ1-2; D may be TRBD1 (5 bases). V gave up 4 bases and J gave up 6 bases, with 15 bases separating them. The CDR3 runs to 13 residues. The V gene's germline CDR1 is SQVTM and CDR2 ANQGSEA.